A single sample gave rise to the 5 T cell receptor beta chains below, sequenced in a study of cytomegalovirus exposure and HLA in healthy donors. With 60 Vbeta and 13 Jbeta primers, the PCR was carried out. Sequenced by immunoSEQ multiplex PCR; TCRdb stores in-frame clones only, minus some. Its clone listing holds fewer than 100,000 clones. The specimen sequenced was PBMCs. The origin of the receptors is a young man in good health and CMV-seropositive.

The chain couples TRBV25-1 to TRBJ2-2; 7 positions match TRBD1. The length of the CDR3 is 14 residues. The germline CDR1 and CDR2 sequences are MGHDK and SYGVNS. V shed 6 bases, J shed 6 bases, and the junction held 7 bases outside the gene matches. The chain's CDR3 is CASSPGTESGELFF. The CDR3 nucleotides are TGTGCCAGCAGCCCCGGGACAGAGTCCGGGGAGCTGTTTTTT.

V usage is TRBV5-1 and J usage is TRBJ2-1, with D perhaps TRBD1 (7 bases). Germline lookup yields CDR1 SGHRS and CDR2 YFSETQ. The CDR3 extends over 16 amino acids. Trimming stripped 4 bases from V and 4 bases from J, with 18 bases between. CDR3 nucleotides: TGCGCCAGCAGCCCTATGCCAGGGGGGTCGTACAATGAGCAGTTCTTC. Translation gives CASSPMPGGSYNEQFF. Filled out from reference TRBV5-1 and TRBJ2-1, the complete variable domain reads KAGVTQTPRYLIKTRGQQVTLSCSPISGHRSVSWYQQTPGQGLQFLFEYFSETQRNKGNFPGRFSGRQFSNSRSEMNVSTLELGDSALYLCASSPMPGGSYNEQFFGPGTRLTVL.

The CDR3 sequence is CASSQFPQGGQGGQPQHF. Written as DNA, the CDR3 is TGCGCCAGCAGCCAATTCCCACAGGGGGGGCAAGGAGGTCAGCCCCAGCATTTT. The chain couples TRBV4-1 to TRBJ1-5; 8 bases fit TRBD1. The CDR3 runs to 18 residues. Germline-derived CDR1 and CDR2 are MGHRA and YSYEKL. The V gene end was trimmed by 2 bases and the J gene end by 6 bases; junction bases not matched to a gene: 15.

The chain carries TRBV19 and TRBJ1-4, with D perhaps TRBD1 (5 bases). Between the trimmed V and J ends, which lost 5 bases and 5 bases, there was a span of 15 bases. The CDR3 loop spans 15 amino acids. The germline V gene encodes CDR1 LNHDA and CDR2 SQIVND (reference sequence). DNA of the CDR3: TGTGCCAGTAGTCTCTTCTTGACAGAAAATGAAAAACTGTTTTTT. Its translation is CASSLFLTENEKLFF. Full variable domain (outside the CDR3, taken from reference TRBV19 and TRBJ1-4): DGGITQSPKYLFRKEGQNVTLSCEQNLNHDAMYWYRQDPGQGLRLIYYSQIVNDFQKGDIAEGYSVSREKKESFPLTVTSAQKNPTAFYLCASSLFLTENEKLFFGSGTQLSVL.

The chain employs TRBV19 and TRBJ2-7; 10 bases are shared with TRBD2. Germline V CDR1 and CDR2: LNHDA, SQIVND (reference sequence). Unmatched junction bases numbered 7, after V lost 5 bases and J lost 0 bases. There are 16 residues in the CDR3. CDR3 sequence (DNA): TGTGCCAGTAGTCCGCGACTAGCGGGCCACTCCTACGAGCAGTACTTC. It codes for CASSPRLAGHSYEQYF.